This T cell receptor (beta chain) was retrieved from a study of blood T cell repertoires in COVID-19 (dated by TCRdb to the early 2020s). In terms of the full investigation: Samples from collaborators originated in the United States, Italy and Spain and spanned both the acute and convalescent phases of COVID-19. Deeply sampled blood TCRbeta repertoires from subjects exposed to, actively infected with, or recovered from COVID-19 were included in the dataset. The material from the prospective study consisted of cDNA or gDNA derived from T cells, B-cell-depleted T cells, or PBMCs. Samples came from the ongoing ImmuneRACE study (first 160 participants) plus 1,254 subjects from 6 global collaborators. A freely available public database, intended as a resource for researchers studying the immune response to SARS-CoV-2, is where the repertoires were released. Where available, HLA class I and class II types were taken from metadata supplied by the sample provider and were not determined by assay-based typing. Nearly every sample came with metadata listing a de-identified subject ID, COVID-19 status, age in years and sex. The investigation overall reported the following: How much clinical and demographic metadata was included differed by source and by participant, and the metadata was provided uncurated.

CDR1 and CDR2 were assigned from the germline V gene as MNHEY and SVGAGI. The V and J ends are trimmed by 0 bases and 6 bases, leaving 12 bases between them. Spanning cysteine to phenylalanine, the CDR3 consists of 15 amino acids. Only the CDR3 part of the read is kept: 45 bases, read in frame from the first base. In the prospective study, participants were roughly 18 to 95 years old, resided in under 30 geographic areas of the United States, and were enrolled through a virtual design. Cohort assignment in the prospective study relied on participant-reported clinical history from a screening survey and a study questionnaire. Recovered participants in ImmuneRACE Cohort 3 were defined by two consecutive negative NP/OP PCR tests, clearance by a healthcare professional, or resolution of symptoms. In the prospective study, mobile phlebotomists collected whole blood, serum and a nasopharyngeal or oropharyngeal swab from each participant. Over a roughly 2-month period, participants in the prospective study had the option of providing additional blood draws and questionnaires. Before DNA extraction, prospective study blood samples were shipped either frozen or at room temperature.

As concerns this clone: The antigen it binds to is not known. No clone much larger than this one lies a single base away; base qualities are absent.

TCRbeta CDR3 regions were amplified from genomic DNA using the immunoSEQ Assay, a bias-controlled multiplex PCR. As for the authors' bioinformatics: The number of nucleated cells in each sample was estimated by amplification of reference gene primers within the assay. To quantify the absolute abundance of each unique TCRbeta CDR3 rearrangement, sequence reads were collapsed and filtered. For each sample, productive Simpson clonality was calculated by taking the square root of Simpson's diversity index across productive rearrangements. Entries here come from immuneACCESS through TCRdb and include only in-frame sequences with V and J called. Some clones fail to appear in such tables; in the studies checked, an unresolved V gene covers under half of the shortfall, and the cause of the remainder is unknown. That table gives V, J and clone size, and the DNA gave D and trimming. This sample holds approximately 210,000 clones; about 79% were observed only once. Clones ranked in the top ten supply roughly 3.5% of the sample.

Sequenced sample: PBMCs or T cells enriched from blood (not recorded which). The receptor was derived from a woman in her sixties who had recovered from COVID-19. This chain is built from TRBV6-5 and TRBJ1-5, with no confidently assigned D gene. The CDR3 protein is CASSYSEAFVQPQHF. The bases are TGTGCCAGCAGTTACTCGGAGGCGTTTGTTCAGCCCCAGCATTTT.